Listed below are T cell receptor beta chains from one sample, sequenced in a study of T cells expressing NK-cell markers. TCRdb reprocessed the 5' RACE reads and keeps a single row for each CDR3 protein, giving no DNA. The table lists some 150 distinct CDR3 sequences. Sequenced sample: blood T cells: a sorted CD56 or NKG2C T cell subset, CD4+ or CD8+ T cells, or bulk PBMC T cells (not recorded which). These receptors all come from a woman between 18 and 75 years old in good health. Each CDR3 is given with its conserved first and last residue. Not every row has a clone size; where given, it reads once, few, many or a size class.

>TRBJ1-6|TRBV13|medium-sized
CASSFLGQGVSPLHF
>TRBJ2-1|TRBV12-3/TRBV12-4|medium-sized
CASSYSMRAPGNEQFF
>TRBJ2-7|TRBV6-2/TRBV6-3|NA
CASSYTRYEQYF
>TRBJ2-7|TRBV20-1|medium-sized
CSARGFSGSANEQYF
>TRBJ1-2|TRBV5-1|medium-sized
CASSLAWGGAYGYTF
>TRBJ1-1|TRBV19|NA
CASSRGQARWAFF
>TRBJ2-7|TRBV7-9|NA
CASSLWVGGDYEQYF
>TRBJ1-1|TRBV10-3|large
CAISESTGATEAFF
>TRBJ1-6|TRBV28|NA
CASSHGLVDSPLHF
>TRBJ1-1|TRBV6-5|large
CASSYSRGGEAFF
>TRBJ1-3|TRBV6-5|medium-sized
CASTRGLSGNTIYF
>TRBJ1-2|TRBV5-1|hyperexpanded
CASSPNNYGYTF
>TRBJ1-1|TRBV5-5|NA
CASSLAVSGFREGTEAFF